This T cell receptor beta chain stems from a study of cytomegalovirus exposure and HLA in healthy donors. About this clone itself: Its antigen is undetermined.

Study-level points and caveats: Highest at DRB1 and lowest at HLA-C, TCR association rates differed among HLA loci in a later analysis. Earlier results showed most TCR beta V segments being productive about 87% or about 30% of the time. Later on, a genetic analysis was performed. It linked a missense variant in DCLRE1C with V- and J-gene trimming of TCR beta.

The PCR employed 60 Vbeta primers together with 13 Jbeta primers. Only in-frame clones appear in the TCRdb table, and some are missing; sequencing was by immunoSEQ multiplex PCR. The sample shows about 130,000 clones, under 85% of them seen only once. The CDR3 is made up of 14 amino acids. V was trimmed by 6 bases and J by 1 base, leaving 9 bases between them. Germline V gene sequence: CDR1 MNHEY, CDR2 SVGAGI. The clonotype comes from a man aged 25-40 years in good health and CMV-seronegative. The source material was PBMCs. This chain links TRBV6-5 with TRBJ1-4, with a tentative D call TRBD1 (6 bases). CDR3 residues: CASRQGRTNEKLFF. CDR3 DNA sequence: TGTGCCAGCAGGCAGGGGCGAACTAATGAAAAACTGTTTTTT.